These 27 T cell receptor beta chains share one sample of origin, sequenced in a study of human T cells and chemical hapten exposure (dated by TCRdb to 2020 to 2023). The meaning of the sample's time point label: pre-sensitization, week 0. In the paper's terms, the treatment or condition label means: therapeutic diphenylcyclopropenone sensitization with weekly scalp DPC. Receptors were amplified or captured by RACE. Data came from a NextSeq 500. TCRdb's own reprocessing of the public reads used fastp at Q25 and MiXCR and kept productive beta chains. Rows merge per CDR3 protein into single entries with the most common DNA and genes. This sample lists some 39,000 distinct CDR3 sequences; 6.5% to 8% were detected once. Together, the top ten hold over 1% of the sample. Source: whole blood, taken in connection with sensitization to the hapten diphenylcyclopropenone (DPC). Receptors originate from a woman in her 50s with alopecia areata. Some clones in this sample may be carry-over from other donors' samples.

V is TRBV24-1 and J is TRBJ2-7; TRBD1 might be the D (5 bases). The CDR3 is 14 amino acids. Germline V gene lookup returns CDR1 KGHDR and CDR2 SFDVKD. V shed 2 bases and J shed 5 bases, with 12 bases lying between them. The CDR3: CATSDSGIQDEQYF. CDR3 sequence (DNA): TGTGCCACCAGTGATTCAGGGATTCAGGACGAGCAGTACTTC.

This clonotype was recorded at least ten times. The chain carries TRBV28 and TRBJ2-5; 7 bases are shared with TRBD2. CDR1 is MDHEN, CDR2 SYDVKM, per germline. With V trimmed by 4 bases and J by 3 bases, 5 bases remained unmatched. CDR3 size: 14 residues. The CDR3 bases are TGTGCCAGCAGTTCCCCTCTAGCGGAAGAGACCCAGTACTTC. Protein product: CASSSPLAEETQYF.

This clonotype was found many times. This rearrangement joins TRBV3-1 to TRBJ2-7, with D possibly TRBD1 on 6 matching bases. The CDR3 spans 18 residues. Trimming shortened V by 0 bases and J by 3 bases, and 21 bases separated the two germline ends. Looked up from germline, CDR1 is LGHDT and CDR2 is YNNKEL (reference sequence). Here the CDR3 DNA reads TGTGCCAGCAGCCAAGATTTCCCACCCTGGGACACTATCTACGAGCAGTACTTC. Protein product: CASSQDFPPWDTIYEQYF.

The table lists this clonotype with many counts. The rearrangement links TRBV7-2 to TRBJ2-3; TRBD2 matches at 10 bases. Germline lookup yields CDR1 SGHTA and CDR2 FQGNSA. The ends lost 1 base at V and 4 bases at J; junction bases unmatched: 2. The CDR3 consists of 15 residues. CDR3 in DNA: TGTGCCAGCAGCTTAGTAGCGGGGGGATCAGATACGCAGTATTTT. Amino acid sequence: CASSLVAGGSDTQYF. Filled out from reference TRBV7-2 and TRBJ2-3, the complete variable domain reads GAGVSQSPSNKVTEKGKDVELRCDPISGHTALYWYRQSLGQGLEFLIYFQGNSAPDKSGLPSDRFSAERTGGSVSTLTIQRTQQEDSAVYLCASSLVAGGSDTQYFGPGTRLTVL.

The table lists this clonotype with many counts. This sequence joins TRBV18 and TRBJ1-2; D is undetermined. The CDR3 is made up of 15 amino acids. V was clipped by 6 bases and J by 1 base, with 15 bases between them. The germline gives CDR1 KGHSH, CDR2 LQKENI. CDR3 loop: CASSSTRNLNYGYTF. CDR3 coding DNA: TGTGCCAGCTCTAGTACCCGGAACCTTAACTATGGCTACACCTTC. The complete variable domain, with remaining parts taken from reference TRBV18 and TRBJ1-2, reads NAGVMQNPRHLVRRRGQEARLRCSPMKGHSHVYWYRQLPEEGLKFMVYLQKENIIDESGMPKERFSAEFPKEGPSILRIQQVVRGDSAAYFCASSSTRNLNYGYTFGSGTRLTVV.

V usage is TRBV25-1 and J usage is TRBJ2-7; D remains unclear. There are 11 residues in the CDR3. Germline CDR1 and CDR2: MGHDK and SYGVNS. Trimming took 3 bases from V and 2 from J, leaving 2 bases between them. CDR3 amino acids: CASSDPYEQYF. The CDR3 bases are TGTGCCAGCAGTGACCCCTACGAGCAGTACTTC.

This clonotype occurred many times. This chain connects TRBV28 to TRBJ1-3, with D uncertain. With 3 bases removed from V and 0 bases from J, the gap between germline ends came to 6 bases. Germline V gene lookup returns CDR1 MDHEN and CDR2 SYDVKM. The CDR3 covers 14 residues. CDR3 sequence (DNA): TGTGCCAGCAGTTTCCGGAGCTCTGGAAACACCATATATTTT. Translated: CASSFRSSGNTIYF.

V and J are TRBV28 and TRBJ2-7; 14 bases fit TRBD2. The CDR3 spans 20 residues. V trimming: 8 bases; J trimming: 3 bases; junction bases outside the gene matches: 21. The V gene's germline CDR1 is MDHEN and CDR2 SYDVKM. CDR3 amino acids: CASSGTSGRGAHGGGYEQYF. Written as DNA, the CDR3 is TGTGCCAGCTCTGGGACTAGCGGGAGAGGTGCCCACGGTGGGGGCTACGAGCAGTACTTC.

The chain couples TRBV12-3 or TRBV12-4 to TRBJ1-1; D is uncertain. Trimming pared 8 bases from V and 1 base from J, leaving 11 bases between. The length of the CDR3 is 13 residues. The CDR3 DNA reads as TGTGCCAGCCTCCCCGTGCCGAACACTGAAGCTTTCTTT. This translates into CASLPVPNTEAFF.

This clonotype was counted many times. CDR3 DNA: TGTGCCAGCAGCCATCTGGGACAGGGAATCCACGAGCAGTACTTC. As protein: CASSHLGQGIHEQYF. V usage is TRBV7-2 and J usage is TRBJ2-7; 9 bases agree with TRBD1. Trimming at V came to 5 bases and at J to 5 bases, leaving 10 bases not matched to a gene. The CDR3 covers 15 residues. The V gene's germline CDR1 is SGHTA and CDR2 FQGNSA. Full variable domain (missing parts from reference TRBV7-2 and TRBJ2-7): GAGVSQSPSNKVTEKGKDVELRCDPISGHTALYWYRQSLGQGLEFLIYFQGNSAPDKSGLPSDRFSAERTGGSVSTLTIQRTQQEDSAVYLCASSHLGQGIHEQYFGPGTRLTVT.

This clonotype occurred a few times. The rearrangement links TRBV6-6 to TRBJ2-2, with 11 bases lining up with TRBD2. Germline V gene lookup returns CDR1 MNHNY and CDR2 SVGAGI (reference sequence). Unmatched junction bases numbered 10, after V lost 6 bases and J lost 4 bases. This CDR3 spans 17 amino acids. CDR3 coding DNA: TGTGCCAGCAGAAAAAACCTAGCGGGAGGCCCCACCGGGGAGCTGTTTTTT. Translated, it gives CASRKNLAGGPTGELFF.

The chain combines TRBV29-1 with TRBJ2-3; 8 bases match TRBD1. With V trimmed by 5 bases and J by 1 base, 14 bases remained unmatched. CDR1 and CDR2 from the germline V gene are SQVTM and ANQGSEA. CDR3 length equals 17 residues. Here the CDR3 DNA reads TGCAGCGTTTACCCGGACAGGGAACGGGCACGCACAGATACGCAGTATTTT. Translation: CSVYPDRERARTDTQYF.

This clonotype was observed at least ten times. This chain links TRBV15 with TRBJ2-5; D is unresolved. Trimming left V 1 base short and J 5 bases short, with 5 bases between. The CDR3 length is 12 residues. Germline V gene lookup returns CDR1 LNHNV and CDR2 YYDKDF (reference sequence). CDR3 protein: CATSRGVETQYF. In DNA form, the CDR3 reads TGTGCCACCAGCAGAGGGGTGGAGACCCAGTACTTC.

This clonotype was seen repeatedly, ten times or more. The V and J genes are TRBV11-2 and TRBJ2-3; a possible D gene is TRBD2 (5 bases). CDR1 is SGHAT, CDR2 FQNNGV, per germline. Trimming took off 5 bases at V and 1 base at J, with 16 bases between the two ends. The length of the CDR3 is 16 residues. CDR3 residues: CASSPGSGFGTDTQYF. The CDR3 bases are TGTGCCAGCAGCCCTGGCTCGGGGTTCGGCACAGATACGCAGTATTTT.

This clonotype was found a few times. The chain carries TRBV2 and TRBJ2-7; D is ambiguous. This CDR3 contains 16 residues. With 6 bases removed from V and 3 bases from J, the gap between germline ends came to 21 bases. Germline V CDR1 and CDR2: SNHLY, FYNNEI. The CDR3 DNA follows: TGTGCCAGCAGAGCTATCGACTCCCCCGGGCACTACGAGCAGTACTTC. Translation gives CASRAIDSPGHYEQYF.

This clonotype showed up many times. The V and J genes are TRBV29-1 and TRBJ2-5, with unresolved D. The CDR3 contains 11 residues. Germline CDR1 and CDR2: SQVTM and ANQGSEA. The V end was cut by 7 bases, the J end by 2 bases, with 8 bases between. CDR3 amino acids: CSASRQETQYF. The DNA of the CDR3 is TGCAGCGCCTCCCGACAAGAGACCCAGTACTTC.

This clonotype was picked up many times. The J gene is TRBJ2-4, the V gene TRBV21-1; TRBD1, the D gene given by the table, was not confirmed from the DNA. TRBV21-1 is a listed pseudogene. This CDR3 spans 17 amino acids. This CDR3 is CASSKETGRRTKNIQYF. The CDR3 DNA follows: TGTGCCAGCAGCAAAGAAACAGGGCGGAGGACCAAAAACATTCAGTACTTC.

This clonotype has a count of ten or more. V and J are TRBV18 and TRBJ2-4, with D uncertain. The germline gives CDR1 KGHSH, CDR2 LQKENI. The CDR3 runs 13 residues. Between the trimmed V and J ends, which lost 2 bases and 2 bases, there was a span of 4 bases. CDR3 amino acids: CASSPNTKNIQYF. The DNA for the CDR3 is TGTGCCAGCTCACCAAATACCAAAAACATTCAGTACTTC.

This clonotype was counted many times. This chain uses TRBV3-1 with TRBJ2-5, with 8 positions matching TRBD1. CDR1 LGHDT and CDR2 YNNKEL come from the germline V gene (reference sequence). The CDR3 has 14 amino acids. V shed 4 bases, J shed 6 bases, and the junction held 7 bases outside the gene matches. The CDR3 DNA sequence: TGTGCCAGCAGCCGGGTAGGACAGGGCAAGACCCAGTACTTC. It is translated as CASSRVGQGKTQYF.

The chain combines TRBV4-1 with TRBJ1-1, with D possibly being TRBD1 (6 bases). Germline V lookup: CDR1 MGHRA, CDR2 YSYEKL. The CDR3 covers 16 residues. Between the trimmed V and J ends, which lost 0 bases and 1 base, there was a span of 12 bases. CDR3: CASSQDNWGANTEAFF. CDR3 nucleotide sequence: TGCGCCAGCAGCCAAGATAATTGGGGGGCGAACACTGAAGCTTTCTTT.

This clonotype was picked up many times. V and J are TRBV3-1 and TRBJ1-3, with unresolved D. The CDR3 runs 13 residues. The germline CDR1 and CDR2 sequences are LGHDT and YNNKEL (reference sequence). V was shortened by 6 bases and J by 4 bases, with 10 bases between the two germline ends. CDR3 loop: CASSPSAGNTIYF. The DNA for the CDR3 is TGTGCCAGCAGTCCTTCGGCGGGAAACACCATATATTTT.

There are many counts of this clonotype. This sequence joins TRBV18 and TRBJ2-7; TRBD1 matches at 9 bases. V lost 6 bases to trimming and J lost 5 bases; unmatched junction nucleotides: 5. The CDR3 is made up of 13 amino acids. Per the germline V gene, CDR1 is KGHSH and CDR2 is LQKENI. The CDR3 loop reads CASSGTGPNEQYF. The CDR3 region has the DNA TGTGCCAGCTCGGGGACAGGGCCCAACGAGCAGTACTTC.

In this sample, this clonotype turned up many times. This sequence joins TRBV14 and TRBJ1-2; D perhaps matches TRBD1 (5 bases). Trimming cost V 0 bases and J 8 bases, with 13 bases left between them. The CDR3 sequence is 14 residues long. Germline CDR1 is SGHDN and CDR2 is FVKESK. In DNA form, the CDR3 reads TGTGCCAGCAGCCAAGATTGGGGCAGGAGGGGCTACACCTTC. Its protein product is CASSQDWGRRGYTF.

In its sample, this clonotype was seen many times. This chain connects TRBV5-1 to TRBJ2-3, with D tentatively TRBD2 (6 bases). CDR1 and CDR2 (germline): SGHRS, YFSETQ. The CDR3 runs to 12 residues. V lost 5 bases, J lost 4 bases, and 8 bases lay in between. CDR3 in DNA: TGCGCCAGCAGGGGGGACTCAGATACGCAGTATTTT. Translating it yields CASRGDSDTQYF. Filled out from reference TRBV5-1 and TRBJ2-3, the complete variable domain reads KAGVTQTPRYLIKTRGQQVTLSCSPISGHRSVSWYQQTPGQGLQFLFEYFSETQRNKGNFPGRFSGRQFSNSRSEMNVSTLELGDSALYLCASRGDSDTQYFGPGTRLTVL.

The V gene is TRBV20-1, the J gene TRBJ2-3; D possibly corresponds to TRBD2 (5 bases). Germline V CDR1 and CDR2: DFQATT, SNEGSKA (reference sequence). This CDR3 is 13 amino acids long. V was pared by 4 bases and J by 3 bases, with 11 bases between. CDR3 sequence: CSATLQRTDTQYF. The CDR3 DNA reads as TGCAGTGCTACCTTACAGCGGACAGATACGCAGTATTTT.

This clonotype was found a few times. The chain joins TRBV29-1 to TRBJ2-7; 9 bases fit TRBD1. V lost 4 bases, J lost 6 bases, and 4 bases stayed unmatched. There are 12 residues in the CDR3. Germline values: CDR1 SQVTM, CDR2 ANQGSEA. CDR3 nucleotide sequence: TGCAGCGTTGGGGGACAGGGCTCCGAGCAGTACTTC. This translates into CSVGGQGSEQYF.

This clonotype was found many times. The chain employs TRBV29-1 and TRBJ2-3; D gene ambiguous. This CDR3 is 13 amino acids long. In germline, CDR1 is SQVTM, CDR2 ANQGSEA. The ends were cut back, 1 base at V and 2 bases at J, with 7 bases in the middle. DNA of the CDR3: TGCAGCGTTGAAGTGTCAGCCACAGATACGCAGTATTTT. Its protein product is CSVEVSATDTQYF.